The clone carrying this TCR beta chain was detected only a few times. Its antigen is unidentified. The sample comes from a study of blood T cells in healthy people across ages. Study-wide background: With template switching, about one barcoded beta molecule was captured per two T cells. Overall study findings and caveats: Unsorted PBMCs prevented conclusive naive versus antigen-experienced comparison.

V lost 6 bases and J lost 2, with 13 bases in between. The CDR3 covers 14 residues. The germline V gene has CDR1 SGHRS and CDR2 YFSETQ. Alongside a J-beta primer mix, a sample-barcoded 5' primer served in a second PCR lasting about 6 to 12 cycles. TCRdb redid the calling of the 5' RACE reads with MiXCR, one entry per CDR3 protein. The sample lists more than 1,400,000 distinct CDR3 sequences; approximately 42% were seen once. The chain has TRBV5-1 and TRBJ2-3; D is perhaps TRBD2 (7 bases). Sequencing was done on a sample of blood. The receptor was isolated from a woman under 30 in good health. CDR3 sequence reads: CASNRDYYTDTQYF. DNA for the CDR3: TGCGCCAGCAACAGGGACTACTACACAGATACGCAGTATTTT.